Below, 21 T cell receptor beta chains from the same sample are listed, as sequenced in a study of shared clonotypes between healthy human individuals. Some clones are missing from TCRdb's copy, which holds only in-frame ones; the method was immunoSEQ multiplex PCR. The sample lists 1,500,000 or so clones; 96% were seen once. Sequenced input: naive CD4+ T cells sorted from blood. Documented subset: CD45RA+ positively selected. Receptors originate from a man aged 30 to 45 in good health.

The chain carries TRBV15 and TRBJ1-1; D not resolved. Trimming took 0 bases from V and 6 from J, leaving 11 bases between them. Per germline, CDR1 LNHNV and CDR2 YYDKDF (reference sequence). This CDR3 is built from 14 residues. This CDR3 is CATSRDHILPEAFF. Here the CDR3 DNA reads TGTGCCACCAGCAGAGATCATATATTACCTGAAGCTTTCTTT.

The chain has TRBV6-6 and TRBJ2-7, with a possible D match to TRBD2 (7 bases). CDR1 and CDR2 from the germline V gene are MNHNY and SVGAGI (reference sequence). Trimming left V 7 bases short and J 2 bases short, with 21 bases between. This CDR3 has 16 residues. The CDR3 DNA follows: TGTGCCAGCACCCAAGGTACGGGGGGCCGAACCTACGAGCAGTACTTC. It specifies CASTQGTGGRTYEQYF.

This clone was seen just once. The chain recombines TRBV2 with TRBJ1-4, with D possibly TRBD1 on 6 matching bases. V gave up 3 bases and J gave up 10 bases, with 12 bases separating them. Germline CDR1 and CDR2: SNHLY and FYNNEI. The CDR3 runs to 13 residues. CDR3 DNA: TGTGCCAGCAGTGAGAAACAGGGTAGAAAACTGTTTTTT. As protein: CASSEKQGRKLFF.

A remark on this clone: The same CDR3 arises from other DNA sequences in this sample as well. This rearrangement joins TRBV7-9 to TRBJ1-1; no firm D call. Looked up from germline, CDR1 is SEHNR and CDR2 is FQNEAQ (reference sequence). Trimming took 1 base from V and 4 from J, leaving 7 bases between them. The length of the CDR3 is 13 residues. The CDR3, as DNA: TGTGCCAGCAGCTTAGATTGGGGCACTGAAGCTTTCTTT. It codes for CASSLDWGTEAFF.

A word on this clone: Other DNA sequences in the same sample also yield this CDR3. The chain couples TRBV5-1 to TRBJ2-5; 10 bases are shared with TRBD2. The CDR3 is 15 amino acids. From germline, CDR1 is SGHRS and CDR2 YFSETQ. V shed 0 bases and J 3 bases; nucleotides not matched to a gene: 2. CDR3 in amino acids: CASSLVGTSEETQYF. The CDR3 bases are TGCGCCAGCAGCTTGGTTGGGACTAGCGAAGAGACCCAGTACTTC.

The chain joins TRBV30 to TRBJ1-3, with 9 bases matching TRBD1. This CDR3 is 15 amino acids long. CDR1 is GTSNPN, CDR2 SVGIG, per germline (reference sequence). The junction had 10 bases not matched to a gene; V was cut back by 8 bases and J by 2 bases. The CDR3 sequence is CAGTRDRVAGNTIYF. The CDR3, as DNA: TGTGCCGGAACCAGGGACAGGGTGGCTGGAAACACCATATATTTT.

The rearrangement joins TRBV18 to TRBJ2-3, with D unclear. CDR1 and CDR2 from the germline V gene are KGHSH and LQKENI. The CDR3 is 16 amino acids. Between the trimmed V and J ends, which lost 3 bases and 2 bases, there was a span of 15 bases. The CDR3: CASSPELRLSTDTQYF. For the CDR3, the DNA is TGTGCCAGCTCACCGGAACTTAGACTTTCCACAGATACGCAGTATTTT.

The V gene is TRBV6-1, the J gene TRBJ2-1, with 7 bases that match TRBD2. There are 13 residues in the CDR3. From germline, CDR1 is MNHNS and CDR2 SASEGT. V was pared by 6 bases and J by 5 bases, with 4 bases of the junction left unmatched. CDR3 loop: CASRRLADNEQFF. CDR3 sequence (DNA): TGTGCCAGCAGGAGGCTAGCGGACAATGAGCAGTTCTTC.

This chain links TRBV14 with TRBJ2-3; 8 bases match TRBD2. CDR3 size: 18 residues. CDR1 SGHDN and CDR2 FVKESK come from the germline V gene. Trimming at V came to 3 bases and at J to 2 bases, leaving 13 bases not matched to a gene. In DNA, the CDR3 is TGTGCCAGCAGCCACCTACCACAAGCGGGAGTCTTCACAGATACGCAGTATTTT. This gives the protein CASSHLPQAGVFTDTQYF.

The V call is TRBV27, the J call TRBJ1-5; D remains unclear. The CDR3 spans 17 residues. The germline V gene encodes CDR1 MNHEY and CDR2 SMNVEV (reference sequence). Trimming cost V 0 bases and J 6 bases, with 18 bases left between them. Here the CDR3 DNA reads TGTGCCAGCAGTTTATCGTTCCAAGTAAGGAATGGTCAGCCCCAGCATTTT. Protein sequence: CASSLSFQVRNGQPQHF.

The chain has TRBV7-8 and TRBJ2-7; no firm D call. V gave up 5 bases and J gave up 6 bases, with 11 bases separating them. CDR3 length: 12 amino acids. The germline gives CDR1 SGHVS, CDR2 FQNEAQ. The CDR3 region is CASSPDMSEQYF. The DNA of the CDR3 is TGTGCCAGCAGCCCCGACATGAGCGAGCAGTACTTC.

The chain carries TRBV11-3 and TRBJ2-2, with 7 bases aligning to TRBD2. J gave up 2 bases and V 5 bases, and 8 bases lay outside the gene matches. This CDR3 is 16 amino acids long. Germline V CDR1 and CDR2: SGHNT, YENEEA. The CDR3 here is CASSPRGGRNTGELFF. CDR3 in DNA: TGTGCCAGCAGCCCAAGGGGCGGGAGAAACACCGGGGAGCTGTTTTTT.

About this clone: At the DNA level, this CDR3 is encoded by other sequences in the same sample as well. This sequence joins TRBV28 and TRBJ2-7; D gene ambiguous. Germline values: CDR1 MDHEN, CDR2 SYDVKM. Trimming cost V 3 bases and J 2 bases, with 8 bases left between them. The CDR3 is 13 residues long. The CDR3: CASSLAGTYEQYF. CDR3 DNA: TGTGCCAGCAGTTTGGCCGGTACCTACGAGCAGTACTTC.

Only one count was recorded for this clone. Additional DNA sequences in this sample encode the identical CDR3. The chain is built from TRBV5-4 and TRBJ2-5; the match to TRBD1 covers 8 bases. The CDR3 is 14 amino acids. J lost 5 bases, V lost 4 bases, and 7 bases had no gene match. From germline, CDR1 is SGHNT and CDR2 YYREEE (reference sequence). The chain's CDR3 is CASSPGQGRETQYF. The CDR3 nucleotides read TGTGCCAGCAGCCCCGGACAGGGAAGGGAGACCCAGTACTTC.

The V and J genes are TRBV18 and TRBJ1-2, with 11 bases matching TRBD1. V shed 3 bases, J shed 4 bases, and the junction held 7 bases outside the gene matches. Looked up from germline, CDR1 is KGHSH and CDR2 is LQKENI. The CDR3 is 16 residues long. CDR3 nucleotides: TGTGCCAGCTCACCGGCCGGGACAGGGGGAATCTATGGCTACACCTTC. Translating gives CASSPAGTGGIYGYTF.

This clone was counted a single time. In the same sample, other DNA sequences code for this CDR3. The chain is built from TRBV28 and TRBJ2-4; D not resolved. The CDR3 extends over 14 amino acids. The V and J ends lost 2 bases and 1 base respectively, with 6 bases between them. Germline CDR1 is MDHEN and CDR2 is SYDVKM. The CDR3 DNA sequence: TGTGCCAGCAGTTTAGGGGTGGCCAAAAACATTCAGTACTTC. Translation gives CASSLGVAKNIQYF. Combining the CDR3 with reference TRBV28 and TRBJ2-4 gives the whole variable domain DVKVTQSSRYLVKRTGEKVFLECVQDMDHENMFWYRQDPGLGLRLIYFSYDVKMKEKGDIPEGYSVSREKKERFSLILESASTNQTSMYLCASSLGVAKNIQYFGAGTRLSVL.

The chain links TRBV5-4 to TRBJ2-1; 11 nucleotides line up with TRBD2. Germline V CDR1 and CDR2: SGHNT, YYREEE (reference sequence). V shed 6 bases, J shed 8 bases, and the junction held 10 bases outside the gene matches. The CDR3 covers 15 residues. Written as DNA, the CDR3 is TGTGCCAGCACCGTGGGACTAGCGGTGCGGGATGAGCAGTTCTTC. It yields the protein CASTVGLAVRDEQFF. The variable domain in full, completed from reference TRBV5-4 and TRBJ2-1, reads ETGVTQSPTHLIKTRGQQVTLRCSSQSGHNTVSWYQQALGQGPQFIFQYYREEENGRGNFPPRFSGLQFPNYSSELNVNALELDDSALYLCASTVGLAVRDEQFFGPGTRLTVL.

The V gene is TRBV18, the J gene TRBJ2-7; no definite D call. Germline CDR1 is KGHSH and CDR2 is LQKENI. The V end was cut by 3 bases, the J end by 5 bases, with 8 bases between. The CDR3 spans 12 residues. The CDR3 loop is CASSPFRDEQYF. Here the CDR3 DNA reads TGTGCCAGCTCACCCTTTAGGGACGAGCAGTACTTC. Full variable domain (missing parts from reference TRBV18 and TRBJ2-7): NAGVMQNPRHLVRRRGQEARLRCSPMKGHSHVYWYRQLPEEGLKFMVYLQKENIIDESGMPKERFSAEFPKEGPSILRIQQVVRGDSAAYFCASSPFRDEQYFGPGTRLTVT.

DNA for the CDR3: TGCAGCGTTCAGTACATTGCGTCTACAGATACGCAGTATTTT. Protein product: CSVQYIASTDTQYF. The V and J genes are TRBV29-1 and TRBJ2-3; D gene uncertain. Between the trimmed V and J ends, which lost 5 bases and 3 bases, there was a span of 15 bases. The CDR3 is made up of 14 amino acids. CDR1 SQVTM and CDR2 ANQGSEA come from the germline V gene.

The CDR3 sequence is CATAGLAGGSDTQYF. CDR3 in DNA: TGTGCCACGGCGGGGCTAGCGGGAGGTTCAGATACGCAGTATTTT. The rearrangement links TRBV10-3 to TRBJ2-3; 11 nucleotides match TRBD2. The V and J ends lost 10 bases and 4 bases, in that order; junction bases with no gene match: 10. The CDR3 runs 15 residues. The V gene's germline CDR1 is ENHRY and CDR2 SYGVKD.

The rearrangement links TRBV5-4 to TRBJ2-2; TRBD2 might be the D (6 bases). With 3 bases removed from V and 1 base from J, the gap between germline ends came to 10 bases. This CDR3 region has 15 residues. Germline assignment: CDR1 SGHNT and CDR2 YYREEE (reference sequence). DNA of the CDR3: TGTGCCAGCAGCTCCGGGGGTGGGAACACCGGGGAGCTGTTTTTT. It is translated as CASSSGGGNTGELFF.